This TCR beta chain was captured in a study of cytomegalovirus exposure and HLA in healthy donors. Overall study context: From HLA-typed donors, an early data release held some 80 million unique TCRs. Overall study results and limits: Prior analysis indicated that the majority of TCR beta V segments exhibited productivity approximately 90% or approximately 30% of the time. An ancestry cluster, one associated with Asian ancestry, reportedly showed fewer N-insertions than the approximately 700-donor mean in a later analysis.

V shed 3 bases and J shed 1 base, with 12 bases lying between them. The CDR3 extends over 15 amino acids. CDR1 is KGHSH and CDR2 is LQKENI in the germline V gene. Primers included in the PCR were 60 Vbeta and 13 Jbeta primers. Per the original data handling: Counted up in a later analysis, unique TCR beta chains came to some 82 million, with about 9.9 million shared. The assay was immunoSEQ multiplex PCR, and TCRdb's table has in-frame clones only and misses some. Clonal size and the V and J genes are those of that table, whereas D and trimming came from the DNA. The sample contains 100,000 to 150,000 clones, approximately 71% of which appear only once. To note about this clone: Its matching antigen is unknown.

Sequences were obtained from PBMCs. The chain uses TRBV18 and TRBJ1-1; D is undetermined. This TCR was recovered from a woman aged 45-60 years in good health and CMV-seronegative. CDR3 loop: CASSPVAARNTEAFF. In DNA form, the CDR3 reads TGTGCCAGCTCACCTGTGGCAGCGAGGAACACTGAAGCTTTCTTT.